This T cell receptor (beta chain) was sequenced for a study of shared clonotypes between healthy human individuals. In the study overall: With ages of 18 to 49, the donors were two women and three men.

V lost 4 bases, J lost 3 bases, and 8 bases stayed unmatched. The CDR3 totals 15 residues. Germline V CDR1 and CDR2: SGHTS, YDEGEE. This table comes from immunoSEQ multiplex PCR, and its TCRdb copy is limited to in-frame clones, with some not included. The sample records about 480,000 clones, more than 65% being singletons. There were only Caucasian adults among the donors, and all lived in Nashville, Tennessee. Around 90 million PBMCs per unsorted sample were used for genomic DNA. This chain joins TRBV5-8 and TRBJ2-3, with TRBD1 identical over 7 bases. Sequencing was performed on PBMCs. This receptor was identified in a woman aged 40 to 50 in good health. Some clones in this sample may be carry-over from other donors' samples. CDR3 sequence: CASSGLQGYTDTQYF. The CDR3 nucleotides are TGTGCCAGCAGCGGCCTACAGGGGTATACAGATACGCAGTATTTT.